The next 8 T cell receptor beta chains were all read from a single sample in a study of T cell repertoires in cytomegalovirus infection. TCRdb redid the calling of the reads with MiXCR, one entry per CDR3 protein. The sample lists about 830,000 distinct CDR3 sequences; approximately 30% were seen once. Antigen specificity for these receptors is unknown. This material consisted of cultured CD8+ T cells from PBMCs, taken from culture after CMV antigen stimulation. All receptors come from a human donor in good health (CMV status not recorded). Some clones in this sample may be carry-over from other donors' samples.

As to this clonotype: A much larger clone sits a single nucleotide away, making a read error possible. The gene calls are TRBV19 and TRBJ2-2, with TRBD1 matching over 7 bases. The germline V gene encodes CDR1 LNHDA and CDR2 SQIVND (reference sequence). With V trimmed by 10 bases and J by 4 bases, 9 bases remained unmatched. This CDR3 spans 14 amino acids. The CDR3 loop is CATRDSPFTGELFF. CDR3 nucleotide sequence: TGTGCCACAAGGGACAGCCCGTTCACCGGGGAGCTGTTTTTT. The complete variable domain, with remaining parts taken from reference TRBV19 and TRBJ2-2, reads DGGITQSPKYLFRKEGQNVTLSCEQNLNHDAMYWYRQDPGQGLRLIYYSQIVNDFQKGDIAEGYSVSREKKESFPLTVTSAQKNPTAFYLCATRDSPFTGELFFGEGSRLTVL.

V is TRBV7-9 and J is TRBJ2-6; D is unclear. From germline, CDR1 is SEHNR and CDR2 FQNEAQ (reference sequence). The CDR3 length is 14 residues. The V end was cut by 5 bases, the J end by 1 base, with 6 bases between. CDR3 sequence (DNA): TGTGCCAGCAGCGCGCCGTCTGGGGCCAACGTCCTGACTTTC. Its protein is CASSAPSGANVLTF.

This clonotype was seen more than once but under ten times. The chain couples TRBV6-2 or TRBV6-3 to TRBJ1-1, with D perhaps matching TRBD1 (6 bases). Germline CDR1 is MNHEY and CDR2 is SVGEGT. Trimming cost V 2 bases and J 0 bases, with 10 bases left between them. The CDR3 consists of 15 residues. DNA for the CDR3: TGTGCCAGCAGTTACCCGAGGACAGTGAACACTGAAGCTTTCTTT. It yields the protein CASSYPRTVNTEAFF.

The chain uses TRBV11-1 and TRBJ1-2; D is uncertain. V shed 4 bases and J shed 3 bases, with 18 bases lying between them. Germline lookup yields CDR1 SGHAT and CDR2 FQDESV (reference sequence). There are 16 residues in the CDR3. The CDR3 region is CASSSSHGFADYGYTF. CDR3 in DNA: TGTGCCAGCAGCTCCAGCCACGGTTTTGCTGACTATGGCTACACCTTC.

This clonotype was observed a few times. The chain employs TRBV6-6 and TRBJ2-7, with TRBD2 matching over 14 bases. V dropped 5 bases and J dropped 0; count of bases not matched to a gene: 6. The CDR3 spans 17 residues. CDR1 is MNHNY and CDR2 is SVGAGI in the germline V gene (reference sequence). The CDR3 sequence is CASSDATSGGASYEQYV. CDR3 nucleotides: TGTGCCAGCAGTGACGCGACTAGCGGGGGGGCCTCCTACGAGCAGTACGTC.

This clonotype was recorded at least ten times. This chain joins TRBV7-6 and TRBJ1-1, with 12 positions matching TRBD1. The germline CDR1 and CDR2 sequences are SGHVS and FNYEAQ. The CDR3 consists of 14 residues. V gave up 5 bases and J gave up 12 bases; unmatched junction bases: 10. CDR3: CASSPGTGGELTFF. CDR3 sequence (DNA): TGTGCCAGCAGCCCAGGGACAGGGGGCGAGCTGACTTTCTTT.

This clonotype was observed a handful of times. In nucleotides, the CDR3 is TGTGCCAGCAGCCCGTGGGGCTCCGGGGAGCTGTTTTTT. The encoded protein is CASSPWGSGELFF. The chain couples TRBV5-5 to TRBJ2-2; TRBD1 is a possible D gene (5 bases). The CDR3 has 13 residues. Germline CDR1 reads SGHKS; CDR2 reads YYEKEE (reference sequence). Trimming stripped 4 bases from V and 6 bases from J, with 10 bases between.

The V call is TRBV27, the J call TRBJ2-1; perhaps TRBD2 as D (5 bases). Looked up from germline, CDR1 is MNHEY and CDR2 is SMNVEV (reference sequence). V was clipped by 4 bases and J by 4 bases, with 11 bases between them. CDR3 length: 14 residues. This CDR3 reads CASSYRGEYNEQFF. The DNA for the CDR3 is TGTGCCAGCAGTTACCGGGGAGAATACAATGAGCAGTTCTTC.